This T cell receptor (beta chain) originates from a study of OX40 agonist ivuxolimab in advanced cancers. Regarding the research as a whole: Ivuxolimab, which targeted the costimulatory receptor OX40 (CD134), was an agonistic, fully human IgG2 monoclonal antibody. Of the roughly 52 dose-escalation patients, hepatocellular carcinoma was present in 19, melanoma in around 15, renal cell carcinoma in 9 and head and neck cancer in 9. In the dose-escalation cohort, 82.7% of patients were male, and the mean age was approximately 60 years, with a range of roughly 23 to 85. Intravenous ivuxolimab was administered to patients every 2 weeks at six dose levels: 0.01, 0.1, 0.3, 1.5, 3 and 10 mg/kg. Patients were allowed to have had prior anti-PD-1, anti-PD-L1 or anti-CTLA-4 therapy, and around 40% of the dose-escalation patients had previously received checkpoint inhibitors. Partial responses were achieved by three dose-escalation patients, of whom one had hepatocellular carcinoma and two had cutaneous melanoma. Peripheral TCRbeta sequencing aimed to test whether ivuxolimab altered TCR sequence diversity and caused clonal T-cell expansion. The paper covers the monotherapy dose-escalation part of the phase I ivuxolimab trial, which included N ≈ 57 patients. Study-level results and caveats: Low levels of normalized T-cell clonal expansion were also seen in some nonresponding patients. After ivuxolimab, more expanded clones were found on average in CD8+ T cells than in CD4+ T cells. Antigen specificity was not determined for the clonally expanded peripheral T cells. At doses of 0.1 to 3.0 mg/kg, clonal expansion of both CD4+ and CD8+ blood T cells was observed from baseline to week 6. In the 0.1-3.0 mg/kg groups, partial responders had among the lowest normalized peripheral clonal expansion, particularly in CD8+ T cells.

Genomic DNA was extracted from sorted cells for sequencing of the TCRbeta CDR3 region. TCRbeta CDR3 regions were sequenced using the immunoSEQ Assay. TCRdb re-hosts the immuneACCESS table, in-frame sequences only. Its copies lack some clones; in the studies checked, an unresolved V gene accounts for under half of them, and the cause for the rest is not known. This sample is represented by around 57,000 clones; approximately 92% of them were singletons. 23% of the sample is held by the ten biggest clonotypes. For CDR1 and CDR2, the germline V gene lists MGHRA and YSYEKL. V loses 4 bases at its end and J loses 1 base; junction bases beyond the gene matches: 7. The CDR3 measures 17 amino acids from cysteine to phenylalanine. Here the CDR3 DNA is all that survives: 51 bases in frame from base 1. The trial excluded patients who had a history of autoimmune disease or were on systemic immunosuppression. In every dose cohort, peripheral blood was drawn for TCR sequencing at baseline, cycle 4 day 1, and cycle 7 day 1. The samples were taken from a phase I, first-in-human, multicenter, open-label dose-escalation trial of ivuxolimab. Adults with locally advanced or metastatic melanoma, renal cell carcinoma, hepatocellular carcinoma or head and neck squamous cell carcinoma were enrolled in the trial. Before TCR sequencing, CD4+ T cells and CD8+ T cells were sorted from peripheral blood as separate populations.

Turning to this clone: Its antigen remains unidentified. Base qualities are not recorded, but no much larger clone differs from it by a single base.

Sequenced material: CD4+ or CD8+ T cells sorted from blood, taken in a trial of the OX40 agonist ivuxolimab. The sequence links TRBV4-1 to TRBJ2-3; 11 junctional bases match TRBD2. This receptor was obtained from an adult with an advanced solid tumor such as melanoma, head and neck, liver or kidney cancer. The CDR3 is CASSLAPLAGGTDTQYF. The DNA is TGCGCCAGCAGCCTTGCCCCACTAGCGGGGGGCACAGATACGCAGTATTTT.